Below, one T cell receptor (beta chain) is given with its context. These data originate in a study of T-cell reconstitution after alpha-beta-depleted transplantation in children. Germline CDR1 is LNHNV and CDR2 is YYDKDF (reference sequence). Trimming took off 1 base at V and 4 bases at J, with 20 bases between the two ends. CDR3 length: 17 amino acids. Preparation of the TCRbeta library used unique molecular identifiers. In TCRdb, the PCR reads were re-called with MiXCR into one record per CDR3 protein. The table has approximately 350,000 distinct CDR3 sequences, 10% seen once; the top ten hold 2% to 3%.

V and J are TRBV15 and TRBJ2-7; D perhaps matches TRBD1 (6 bases). The input for sequencing was PBMCs from the stem cell graft donor, taken from the stem cell graft. The sequence came from a human donor who donated a stem cell graft to a child with acute lymphoblastic leukemia. In nucleotides, the CDR3 is TGTGCCACCAGCAGAGGGTACTGGACAGTCCCAGGATACGAGCAGTACTTC. Its protein is CATSRGYWTVPGYEQYF.